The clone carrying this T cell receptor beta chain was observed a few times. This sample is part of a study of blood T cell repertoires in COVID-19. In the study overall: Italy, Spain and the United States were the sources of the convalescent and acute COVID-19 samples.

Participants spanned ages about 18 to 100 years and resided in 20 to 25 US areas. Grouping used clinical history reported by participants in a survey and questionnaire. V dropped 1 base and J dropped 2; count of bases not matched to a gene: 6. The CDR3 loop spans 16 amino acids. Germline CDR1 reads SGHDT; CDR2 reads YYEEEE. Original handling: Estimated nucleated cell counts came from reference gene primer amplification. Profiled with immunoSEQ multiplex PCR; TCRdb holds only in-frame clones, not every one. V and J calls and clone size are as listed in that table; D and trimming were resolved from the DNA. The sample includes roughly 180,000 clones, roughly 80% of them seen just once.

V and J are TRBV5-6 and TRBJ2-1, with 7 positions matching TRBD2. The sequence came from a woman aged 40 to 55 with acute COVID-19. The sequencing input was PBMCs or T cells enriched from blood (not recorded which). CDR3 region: CASSLKGGSAYNEQFF. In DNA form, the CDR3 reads TGTGCCAGCAGCTTGAAAGGCGGGAGTGCCTACAATGAGCAGTTCTTC. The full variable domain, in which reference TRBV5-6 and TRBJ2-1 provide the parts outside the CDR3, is DAGVTQSPTHLIKTRGQQVTLRCSPKSGHDTVSWYQQALGQGPQFIFQYYEEEERQRGNFPDRFSGHQFPNYSSELNVNALLLGDSALYLCASSLKGGSAYNEQFFGPGTRLTVL.